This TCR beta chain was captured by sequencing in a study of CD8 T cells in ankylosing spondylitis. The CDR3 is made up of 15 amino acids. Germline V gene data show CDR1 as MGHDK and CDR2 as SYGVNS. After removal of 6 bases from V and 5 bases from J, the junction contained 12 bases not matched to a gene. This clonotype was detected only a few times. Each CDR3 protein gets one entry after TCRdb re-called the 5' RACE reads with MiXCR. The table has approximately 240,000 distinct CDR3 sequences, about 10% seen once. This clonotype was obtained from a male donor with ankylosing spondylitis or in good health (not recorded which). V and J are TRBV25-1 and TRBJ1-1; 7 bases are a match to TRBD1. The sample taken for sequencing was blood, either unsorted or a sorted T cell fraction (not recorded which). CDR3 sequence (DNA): TGTGCCAGCAGGGAGACCTCACGACAGGGAACTGAAGCTTTCTTT. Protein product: CASRETSRQGTEAFF.